This T cell receptor (beta chain) was found in a study of Ad26.COV2.S vaccination and SARS-CoV-2 variants. Study in general: Donor joined the COV1001 Ad26.COV2.S trial arm. The study gave Ad26.COV2.S intramuscularly, once or twice 56 days apart.

Indicated treatment: around 19 received Ad26.COV2.S at low or high dose, single or two shots; about 5 received placebo; per-sample allocation not given. Sampling was done on day 63 after the first vaccine or placebo injection. Expression of Wuhan-strain SARS-CoV-2 spike came from the Ad26 vector that formed the vaccine. With regard to this clone: The antigen is unknown.

Trimming cost V 7 bases and J 2 bases, with 15 bases left between them. The CDR3 is 14 amino acids. CDR1 is SGHAT, CDR2 FQNNGV, per germline. The data were produced by immunoSEQ multiplex PCR, yet TCRdb's version contains in-frame clones alone and is incomplete. The repertoire consists of around 500,000 clones, with roughly nine tenths occurring once and the leading ten covering 1.5% to 2%. Points from the study as a whole: Whether participants received vaccine or placebo, their non-spike TCR breadth was similar.

Here the sequenced sample was peripheral blood, taken in a trial of Ad26.COV2.S vaccine versus placebo. The sequence came from a person aged 18-60 years who received the Ad26.COV2.S COVID-19 vaccine or a placebo. The chain uses TRBV11-2 and TRBJ2-7, with D unclear. The CDR3 protein is CASTQWGLAYEQYF. The CDR3 bases are TGTGCCAGCACCCAATGGGGTCTAGCCTACGAGCAGTACTTC. The full variable domain, in which reference TRBV11-2 and TRBJ2-7 provide the parts outside the CDR3, is EAGVAQSPRYKIIEKRQSVAFWCNPISGHATLYWYQQILGQGPKLLIQFQNNGVVDDSQLPKDRFSAERLKGVDSTLKIQPAKLEDSAVYLCASTQWGLAYEQYFGPGTRLTVT.